This TCR beta chain was obtained from a study of technical replicates of blood from several donors. The V gene end was trimmed by 7 bases and the J gene end by 5 bases; junction bases not matched to a gene: 6. Germline V gene lookup returns CDR1 SGHRS and CDR2 YFSETQ. The CDR3 has 12 residues. Produced via immunoSEQ multiplex PCR; TCRdb's table is partial and in-frame only. The sample holds tens of thousands of clones; 85% to 95% are singletons and the top ten take less than 0.35%. The chain has TRBV5-1 and TRBJ2-7, with 7 bases fitting TRBD1. What was sequenced was T cells isolated from PBMCs. The sequence was obtained from a human donor in good health. CDR3 loop: CASASTGNEQYF. The DNA of the CDR3 is TGCGCCAGCGCCTCGACAGGGAACGAGCAGTACTTC.